The 15 T cell receptor beta chains below were found in one sample sequenced in a study of CD8 T cells in ankylosing spondylitis. TCRdb itself ran the 5' RACE reads through MiXCR, one entry per CDR3 protein. The sample includes approximately 100,000 distinct CDR3 sequences, 24% of them seen just once. Sequenced sample: synovial fluid, either unsorted or a sorted T cell fraction (not recorded which). The receptors stem from a male donor with ankylosing spondylitis.

This clonotype was observed a few times. The chain couples TRBV15 to TRBJ1-1; D is perhaps TRBD1 (5 bases). Germline CDR1 and CDR2: LNHNV and YYDKDF (reference sequence). The CDR3 sequence is 14 residues long. The germline V and J ends were trimmed by 0 bases and 6 bases, with 11 bases remaining between them. CDR3 DNA: TGTGCCACCAGCAGAGATCCGGGGGTCGCTGAAGCTTTCTTT. Translated, it gives CATSRDPGVAEAFF.

This clonotype was found a few times. The CDR3 nucleotides read TGTGCCAGCATCAAGCGGGACCGCTTAAGCTCCTACAATGAGCAGTTCTTC. Translating it yields CASIKRDRLSSYNEQFF. The chain joins TRBV6-1 to TRBJ2-1, with 7 bases that match TRBD2. V lost 7 bases, J lost 0 bases, and 12 bases stayed unmatched. This CDR3 contains 17 residues. CDR1 MNHNS and CDR2 SASEGT come from the germline V gene.

This clonotype was observed a few times. The chain has TRBV7-2 and TRBJ2-1, with D perhaps matching TRBD1 or TRBD2 (5 bases each). This CDR3 contains 15 residues. The germline V and J ends were trimmed by 7 bases and 7 bases, with 20 bases remaining between them. Germline V gene data show CDR1 as SGHTA and CDR2 as FQGNSA. The CDR3 nucleotides read TGTGCCAGCACCGCGATGGGGGTTGGGGTGAATGAGCAGTTCTTC. The encoded protein is CASTAMGVGVNEQFF.

This clonotype was counted between two and nine times. This sequence joins TRBV5-1 and TRBJ2-7; TRBD2 matches at 8 bases. The V gene's germline CDR1 is SGHRS and CDR2 YFSETQ. The CDR3 sequence is 15 residues long. V shed 4 bases and J 7 bases; nucleotides not matched to a gene: 13. CDR3 sequence (DNA): TGCGCCAGCAGCCCCTGGGGGAGCGGGAGTGGAGAGCAGTACTTC. This sequence encodes CASSPWGSGSGEQYF.

This clonotype has more than one count but fewer than ten. The genes are TRBV6-1 and TRBJ2-1; D might be TRBD1 or TRBD2, each matching 7 bases. V was trimmed by 4 bases and J by 8 bases, leaving 21 bases between them. CDR1 is MNHNS, CDR2 SASEGT, per germline. The CDR3 is 16 amino acids. CDR3 DNA: TGTGCCAGCAGTGCAGGGGGGGCGGATTCAGGCCATGAGCAGTTCTTC. Translating it yields CASSAGGADSGHEQFF.

The chain carries TRBV6-2 or TRBV6-3 and TRBJ2-5; D remains ambiguous. The CDR3 length is 13 residues. V was clipped by 2 bases and J by 5 bases, with 9 bases between them. In germline, CDR1 is MNHEY, CDR2 SVGEGT. The CDR3 region is CASSYSSRETQYF. The CDR3 DNA sequence: TGTGCCAGCAGTTACAGCTCCCGGGAGACCCAGTACTTC.

This clonotype has only a few counts. The chain is built from TRBV5-1 and TRBJ2-4; D may be TRBD1 (5 bases). This CDR3 is 16 amino acids long. Per the germline V gene, CDR1 is SGHRS and CDR2 is YFSETQ. V was trimmed by 0 bases and J by 0 bases, leaving 10 bases between them. CDR3 region: CASSLGAGLAKNIQYF. CDR3 sequence (DNA): TGCGCCAGCAGCTTGGGGGCAGGGTTAGCCAAAAACATTCAGTACTTC.

This chain links TRBV29-1 with TRBJ2-1; no clear D gene. The CDR3 consists of 13 residues. Trimming took off 7 bases at V and 6 bases at J, with 16 bases between the two ends. Germline-derived CDR1 and CDR2 are SQVTM and ANQGSEA. CDR3 DNA sequence: TGCAGCGGGTCTTCCGTAGTCGGCAATGAGCAGTTCTTC. It is translated as CSGSSVVGNEQFF.

Only a few counts were recorded for this clonotype. The V and J genes are TRBV20-1 and TRBJ2-7; no clear D. This CDR3 is 13 amino acids long. V lost 1 base and J 0 bases, leaving 7 bases between the germline ends. The germline gives CDR1 DFQATT, CDR2 SNEGSKA (reference sequence). The CDR3 loop is CSARGTRSYEQYF. CDR3 DNA: TGCAGTGCTAGAGGTACCCGCTCCTACGAGCAGTACTTC.

The V and J genes are TRBV5-1 and TRBJ2-1, with 9 positions matching TRBD2. The CDR3 is made up of 15 amino acids. Trimming cost V 2 bases and J 6 bases; bases outside gene matches: 6. Germline values: CDR1 SGHRS, CDR2 YFSETQ. CDR3 sequence reads: CASSLIAGEFNEQFF. CDR3 nucleotides: TGCGCCAGCAGCTTAATAGCGGGAGAGTTCAATGAGCAGTTCTTC.

This clonotype was picked up a small number of times. V is TRBV3-1 and J is TRBJ1-3; perhaps TRBD1 as D (5 bases). The germline V and J ends were trimmed by 4 bases and 0 bases, with 10 bases remaining between them. Germline assignment: CDR1 LGHDT and CDR2 YNNKEL (reference sequence). The CDR3 sequence is 15 residues long. The CDR3: CASSPQAISGNTIYF. The CDR3 nucleotides are TGTGCCAGCAGCCCACAGGCTATCTCTGGAAACACCATATATTTT.

This clonotype was seen a few times. The CDR3: CASTTIGTSGRAFSNEQFF. The CDR3 DNA reads as TGTGCCAGCACCACAATTGGAACTAGCGGGAGGGCCTTCAGTAATGAGCAGTTCTTC. The chain joins TRBV12-3 or TRBV12-4 to TRBJ2-1; TRBD2 matches 13 bases. This CDR3 comprises 19 residues. V trimming: 7 bases; J trimming: 7 bases; junction bases outside the gene matches: 19.

In its sample, this clonotype was seen many times. The V call is TRBV5-1, the J call TRBJ1-4, with D perhaps TRBD1 (5 bases). The CDR3 is made up of 15 amino acids. Germline lookup yields CDR1 SGHRS and CDR2 YFSETQ. Trimming took off 2 bases at V and 4 bases at J, with 12 bases between the two ends. CDR3 loop: CASSLQAGVNEKLFF. CDR3 DNA: TGCGCCAGCAGCTTACAAGCGGGGGTTAATGAAAAACTGTTTTTT. The whole variable domain, remainder taken from reference TRBV5-1 and TRBJ1-4, is KAGVTQTPRYLIKTRGQQVTLSCSPISGHRSVSWYQQTPGQGLQFLFEYFSETQRNKGNFPGRFSGRQFSNSRSEMNVSTLELGDSALYLCASSLQAGVNEKLFFGSGTQLSVL.

This clonotype was picked up many times. The chain couples TRBV24-1 to TRBJ2-1, with D unresolved. The length of the CDR3 is 14 residues. Germline lookup yields CDR1 KGHDR and CDR2 SFDVKD. V dropped 4 bases and J dropped 6 bases, with 12 bases sitting between them. The chain's CDR3 is CATSDPGRINEQFF. The CDR3 region has the DNA TGTGCCACCAGTGACCCAGGACGGATCAATGAGCAGTTCTTC.

Ten or more counts support this clonotype. The V gene is TRBV12-3 or TRBV12-4, the J gene TRBJ1-3; perhaps TRBD1 as D (5 bases). V lost 6 bases and J lost 1, with 16 bases in between. The CDR3 length is 16 residues. CDR3 sequence (DNA): TGTGCCAGCAGCCTCACGACAGCCGCTTCTGGAAACACCATATATTTT. This translates into CASSLTTAASGNTIYF.